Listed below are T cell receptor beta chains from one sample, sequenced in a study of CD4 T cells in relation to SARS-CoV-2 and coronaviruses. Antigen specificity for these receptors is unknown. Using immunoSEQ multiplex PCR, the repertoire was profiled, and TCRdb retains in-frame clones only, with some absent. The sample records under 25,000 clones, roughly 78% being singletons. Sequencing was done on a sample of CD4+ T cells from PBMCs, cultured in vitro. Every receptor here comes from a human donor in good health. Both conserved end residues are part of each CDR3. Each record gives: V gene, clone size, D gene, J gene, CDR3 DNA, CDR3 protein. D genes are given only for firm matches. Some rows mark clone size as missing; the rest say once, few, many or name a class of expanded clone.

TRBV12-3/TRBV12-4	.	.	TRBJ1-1	TGTGCCAGCAGCACCGATAGCAGCACTGAAGCTTTCTTT	CASSTDSSTEAFF
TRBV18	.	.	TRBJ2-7	TGTGCCAGCTCACCCCCTGGACAGTACGAGCAGTACTTC	CASSPPGQYEQYF
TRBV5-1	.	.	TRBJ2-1	TGCGCCAGCAGCTTGAGAAACCCCGAAAACAATGAGCAGTTCTTC	CASSLRNPENNEQFF
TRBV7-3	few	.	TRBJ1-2	TGTGCCAGCAGCTTGTCAGGGGCGAGTGGCTACACCTTC	CASSLSGASGYTF
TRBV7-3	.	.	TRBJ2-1	TGTGCCAGCAGCTTAAGTCTCGGGGAAAATGAGCAGTTCTTC	CASSLSLGENEQFF
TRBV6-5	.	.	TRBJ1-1	TGTGCCAGCAGCCTGACGGGGAACACTGAAGCTTTCTTT	CASSLTGNTEAFF
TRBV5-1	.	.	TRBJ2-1	TGCGCCAGCAGCGGGATTGATTACAATGAGCAGTTCTTC	CASSGIDYNEQFF
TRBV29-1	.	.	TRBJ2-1	TGCAGCGCCTTGACAAGCTACAATGAGCAGTTCTTC	CSALTSYNEQFF
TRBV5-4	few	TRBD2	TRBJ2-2	TGTGCCAGCAGGAAAGGTGGGGGGGTGAACACCGGGGAGCTGTTTTTT	CASRKGGGVNTGELFF
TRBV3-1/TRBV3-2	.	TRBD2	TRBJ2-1	TGTGCCAGCAGCCAAGGGACTAGCGGGAGGGTGAATGAGCAGTTCTTC	CASSQGTSGRVNEQFF
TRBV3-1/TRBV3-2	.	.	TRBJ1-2	TGTGCCAGCAGCCGTACACAGGGAACATATGGCTACACCTTC	CASSRTQGTYGYTF
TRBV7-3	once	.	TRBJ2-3	TGTGCCAGCAGCTTGGGGGTCCTTAGTCTAGGAGATACGCAGTATTTT	CASSLGVLSLGDTQYF